These T cell receptor beta chains were read from a single sample in a study of radiation and T cells in renal cell carcinoma. The data were produced by immunoSEQ multiplex PCR, yet TCRdb's version contains in-frame clones alone and is incomplete. Altogether tens of thousands of clones are present, 45% to 50% being singletons, with the ten largest covering 16%. Sequencing was performed on tumor tissue, taken from a patient whose treatment included radiotherapy and nephrectomy. The receptor source for this set is a woman in her 50s with renal cell carcinoma. Both conserved end residues are part of each CDR3. D genes are given only for firm matches. Size is stated for part of the rows, as once, few or many counts, or as a class when the clone is expanded.

V: TRBV10-2; J: TRBJ1-4; D: -; size: -; CDR3: CASSLTPRGEKLFF; DNA: TGCGCCAGCAGTCTGACCCCACGGGGAGAAAAACTGTTTTTT
V: TRBV30; J: TRBJ1-3; D: -; size: few; CDR3: CAWERSGNTIYF; DNA: TGTGCCTGGGAACGCTCTGGAAACACCATATATTTT
V: TRBV7-2; J: TRBJ2-3; D: TRBD2; size: -; CDR3: CASSLSGGTDTQYF; DNA: TGTGCCAGCAGCTTAAGCGGGGGAACAGATACGCAGTATTTT
V: TRBV27; J: TRBJ1-2; D: -; size: -; CDR3: CASSLYGDGYTF; DNA: TGTGCCAGCAGTTTATATGGGGATGGCTACACCTTC
V: TRBV6-1; J: TRBJ2-3; D: TRBD2; size: -; CDR3: CASSEIAGAEDTQYF; DNA: TGTGCCAGCAGTGAAATAGCGGGGGCGGAAGATACGCAGTATTTT
V: TRBV10-2; J: TRBJ2-7; D: -; size: few; CDR3: CASRGGGDRYEQYF; DNA: TGCGCCAGCAGAGGGGGAGGGGACCGCTACGAGCAGTACTTC
V: TRBV2; J: TRBJ2-1; D: -; size: medium-sized; CDR3: CASSEVFGDEQFF; DNA: TGTGCCAGCAGTGAAGTCTTTGGGGATGAGCAGTTCTTC
V: TRBV7-9; J: TRBJ1-2; D: TRBD1; size: once; CDR3: CASSLETTGHGYTF; DNA: TGTGCCAGCAGCTTAGAAACGACAGGGCATGGCTACACCTTC
V: TRBV30; J: TRBJ2-3; D: -; size: -; CDR3: CAWSDGGSPTDTQYF; DNA: TGTGCCTGGAGTGACGGAGGGAGTCCCACAGATACGCAGTATTTT
V: TRBV6-1; J: TRBJ2-7; D: TRBD2; size: -; CDR3: CASSEHRGGLSYEQYF; DNA: TGTGCCAGCAGTGAACATCGGGGGGGCCTCTCCTACGAGCAGTACTTC
V: TRBV20-1; J: TRBJ2-1; D: -; size: -; CDR3: CSAKDRYEQFF; DNA: TGCAGTGCAAAAGACAGATATGAGCAGTTCTTC
V: TRBV30; J: TRBJ1-4; D: -; size: -; CDR3: CVYSSSTNEKLFF; DNA: TGTGTCTACTCAAGCTCAACTAATGAAAAACTGTTTTTT
V: TRBV5-6; J: TRBJ1-2; D: -; size: -; CDR3: CASNFGQSANYGYTF; DNA: TGTGCCAGCAACTTTGGACAGTCAGCTAACTATGGCTACACCTTC
V: TRBV13; J: TRBJ1-2; D: -; size: -; CDR3: CASSLGTGDYGYTF; DNA: TGTGCCAGCAGCTTAGGCACTGGAGACTATGGCTACACCTTC
V: TRBV4-3; J: TRBJ1-4; D: -; size: -; CDR3: CASSQPDGSNEKLFF; DNA: TGCGCCAGCAGCCAACCGGACGGAAGTAATGAAAAACTGTTTTTT
V: TRBV6-5; J: TRBJ2-2; D: -; size: few; CDR3: CASSYSQGRKTGELFF; DNA: TGTGCCAGCAGTTACTCCCAGGGGAGGAAAACCGGGGAGCTGTTTTTT
V: TRBV19; J: TRBJ1-5; D: TRBD1; size: -; CDR3: CASSIRGWDRDLNQPQHF; DNA: TGTGCCAGTAGTATTCGGGGGTGGGACAGGGACCTCAATCAGCCCCAGCATTTT
V: TRBV5-6; J: TRBJ1-2; D: -; size: few; CDR3: CASSFSSSNYGYTF; DNA: TGTGCCAGCAGCTTTTCCAGTAGCAACTATGGCTACACCTTC
V: TRBV6-5; J: TRBJ2-5; D: -; size: -; CDR3: CASGVGLETQYF; DNA: TGTGCCAGCGGTGTTGGGTTGGAGACCCAGTACTTC
V: TRBV5-1; J: TRBJ1-1; D: -; size: few; CDR3: CASSLEVSTEAFF; DNA: TGCGCCAGCAGCTTGGAGGTTTCCACTGAAGCTTTCTTT
V: TRBV7-8; J: TRBJ1-2; D: -; size: few; CDR3: CASSLRGLDYGYTF; DNA: TGTGCCAGCAGCTTACGGGGGCTTGACTATGGCTACACCTTC
V: TRBV2; J: TRBJ1-1; D: -; size: -; CDR3: CASNLGSTEAFF; DNA: TGTGCCAGCAATTTGGGGTCCACTGAAGCTTTCTTT
V: TRBV2; J: TRBJ1-2; D: -; size: -; CDR3: CASSGWENYGYTF; DNA: TGTGCCAGCAGTGGGTGGGAGAACTATGGCTACACCTTC
V: TRBV5-1; J: TRBJ2-3; D: -; size: -; CDR3: CASSFRSPPVVIDTQYF; DNA: TGCGCCAGCAGCTTCCGCAGTCCTCCAGTAGTGATAGATACGCAGTATTTT
V: TRBV5-1; J: TRBJ2-7; D: TRBD2; size: few; CDR3: CASSPLSGGPYEQYF; DNA: TGCGCCAGCAGCCCGCTGAGCGGGGGTCCCTACGAGCAGTACTTC
V: TRBV15; J: TRBJ1-4; D: -; size: -; CDR3: CATSRDRQGVNEKLFF; DNA: TGTGCCACCAGCAGAGATCGGCAGGGAGTTAATGAAAAACTGTTTTTT
V: TRBV5-6; J: TRBJ1-5; D: -; size: -; CDR3: CASSLGHSNQPQHF; DNA: TGTGCCAGCAGCTTGGGACATAGCAATCAGCCCCAGCATTTT
V: TRBV4-1; J: TRBJ1-4; D: -; size: -; CDR3: CASSQETGRNEKLFF; DNA: TGCGCCAGCAGCCAGGAGACAGGCCGTAATGAAAAACTGTTTTTT
V: TRBV19; J: TRBJ1-1; D: TRBD1; size: medium-sized; CDR3: CASRGQGNTEAFF; DNA: TGTGCCAGTAGGGGACAGGGGAACACTGAAGCTTTCTTT
V: TRBV12-5; J: TRBJ2-1; D: -; size: -; CDR3: CASGLGTLASHEQFF; DNA: TGTGCTAGTGGTTTGGGGACTTTAGCGTCCCATGAGCAGTTCTTC
V: TRBV7-9; J: TRBJ1-3; D: TRBD1; size: many; CDR3: CASRPNRGTIYF; DNA: TGTGCCAGCAGGCCGAACAGGGGCACCATATATTTT
V: TRBV2; J: TRBJ1-6; D: TRBD1; size: few; CDR3: CASSGQGAWDSPLHF; DNA: TGTGCCAGCAGTGGCCAGGGGGCTTGGGATTCACCCCTCCACTTT
V: TRBV29-1; J: TRBJ2-7; D: TRBD2; size: -; CDR3: CSWGRGDEQYF; DNA: TGCAGCTGGGGTCGGGGGGACGAGCAGTACTTC
V: TRBV6-1; J: TRBJ2-3; D: -; size: -; CDR3: CASSDSGRKTDTQYF; DNA: TGTGCCAGCAGTGATTCCGGGAGAAAAACAGATACGCAGTATTTT
V: TRBV6-4; J: TRBJ1-5; D: -; size: -; CDR3: CASSAGRGGGLPQHF; DNA: TGTGCCAGCAGTGCCGGACGAGGGGGAGGTCTGCCCCAGCATTTT
V: TRBV6-1; J: TRBJ1-2; D: -; size: few; CDR3: CASSGQLYGYTF; DNA: TGTGCCAGCAGTGGGCAGCTCTATGGCTACACCTTC
V: TRBV7-8; J: TRBJ1-6; D: -; size: -; CDR3: CASRGGGYSPLHF; DNA: TGTGCCAGCAGGGGCGGGGGGTATTCACCCCTCCACTTT
V: TRBV7-8; J: TRBJ2-1; D: -; size: medium-sized; CDR3: CASSLFLGTPEDEQFF; DNA: TGTGCCAGCAGCTTATTTTTAGGGACTCCCGAGGATGAGCAGTTCTTC
V: TRBV4-3; J: TRBJ2-2; D: TRBD2; size: -; CDR3: CASSQDRWAGVTGELFF; DNA: TGCGCCAGCAGCCAAGACCGGTGGGCGGGGGTCACCGGGGAGCTGTTTTTT
V: TRBV5-1; J: TRBJ1-2; D: TRBD1; size: -; CDR3: CASSLTGGNYGYTF; DNA: TGCGCCAGCAGCCTGACAGGGGGAAACTATGGCTACACCTTC
V: TRBV4-1; J: TRBJ2-5; D: -; size: -; CDR3: CASSRRDTGETQYF; DNA: TGCGCCAGCAGCCGAAGGGACACCGGGGAGACCCAGTACTTC
V: TRBV19; J: TRBJ2-7; D: TRBD2; size: -; CDR3: CASSDWRGESSYEQYF; DNA: TGTGCCAGTAGTGATTGGCGGGGGGAGAGCTCCTACGAGCAGTACTTC
V: TRBV9; J: TRBJ2-3; D: TRBD2; size: once; CDR3: CASSGIAGGSDTQYF; DNA: TGTGCCAGCAGCGGAATAGCGGGGGGGTCAGATACGCAGTATTTT
V: TRBV6-5; J: TRBJ1-5; D: TRBD1; size: -; CDR3: CASTTTGEGNQPQHF; DNA: TGTGCCAGCACGACGACAGGGGAAGGCAATCAGCCCCAGCATTTT
V: TRBV2; J: TRBJ2-7; D: TRBD1; size: medium-sized; CDR3: CASNPDRSSYEQYF; DNA: TGTGCCAGCAATCCGGACAGGAGCTCCTACGAGCAGTACTTC
V: TRBV5-6; J: TRBJ2-2; D: -; size: few; CDR3: CASSLDEVYTGELFF; DNA: TGTGCCAGCAGCTTGGACGAGGTATACACCGGGGAGCTGTTTTTT
V: TRBV7-9; J: TRBJ1-2; D: -; size: -; CDR3: CASSQDLGGAEGYTF; DNA: TGCGCCAGCAGCCAAGATTTAGGCGGTGCGGAGGGCTACACCTTC
V: TRBV9; J: TRBJ1-1; D: -; size: -; CDR3: CASSVQINTEAFF; DNA: TGTGCCAGCAGCGTACAGATAAACACTGAAGCTTTCTTT
V: TRBV5-6; J: TRBJ2-7; D: -; size: -; CDR3: CASSLVYGNIYEQYF; DNA: TGTGCCAGCAGCTTGGTCTACGGTAATATCTACGAGCAGTACTTC
V: TRBV4-1; J: TRBJ1-2; D: TRBD1; size: -; CDR3: CASSQEVGQAYGYTF; DNA: TGCGCCAGCAGCCAAGAAGTGGGACAGGCTTATGGCTACACCTTC
V: TRBV9; J: TRBJ2-3; D: TRBD1; size: once; CDR3: CASSVGLGQISSTDTQYF; DNA: TGTGCCAGCAGCGTAGGTTTGGGACAGATCTCTAGCACAGATACGCAGTATTTT
V: TRBV29-1; J: TRBJ1-1; D: -; size: -; CDR3: CSVEGAGATNTEAFF; DNA: TGCAGCGTTGAAGGGGCAGGGGCTACGAACACTGAAGCTTTCTTT
V: TRBV15; J: TRBJ1-1; D: -; size: -; CDR3: CATSRGGILNTEAFF; DNA: TGTGCCACCAGCAGGGGCGGAATACTGAACACTGAAGCTTTCTTT